This entry concerns a single T cell receptor (beta chain). Antigen: not known. In germline, CDR1 is PRHDT, CDR2 FYEKMQ (reference sequence). V dropped 1 base and J dropped 6; count of bases not matched to a gene: 5. CDR3 length equals 16 residues. This record comes from a study of cytomegalovirus exposure and HLA in healthy donors. Broader study findings: Most likely, a cluster of highly shared sequence variants arose as a sequencing artifact.

In the PCR, 60 Vbeta and 13 Jbeta primers were used. Here immunoSEQ multiplex PCR was the method, and the copy in TCRdb shows in-frame clones only, minus some. Seen here are about 190,000 clones, more than 75% observed once, and the top ten hold roughly 1.3%. This TCR was sampled from a man younger than 40 in good health and CMV-seronegative. The sequenced material came from PBMCs. The chain combines TRBV13 with TRBJ2-2; 10 bases match TRBD2. DNA of the CDR3: TGTGCCAGCAGCTTAGATCTAGCGGGAGAGCCCGGGGAGCTGTTTTTT. Its protein is CASSLDLAGEPGELFF.